This is a list of T cell receptor beta chains from one sample in a study of CD8+ T cells in alopecia areata. Some clones are missing from TCRdb's copy, which holds only in-frame ones; the method was immunoSEQ multiplex PCR. The sample has 150,000 to 190,000 clones; 45% to 60% are singletons. The sequences come from CD8+ T cells sorted from blood, collected at week 0. The receptor source for this set is a human donor with alopecia areata. Both conserved end residues are part of each CDR3. D genes are given only for firm matches. The size field is filled for only some rows; it gives once, few, many or a size class.

size: few
J: TRBJ2-7
V: TRBV5-4
D: NA
CDR3: CASRQGTGEQYF
DNA: TGTGCCAGCAGACAAGGGACCGGAGAGCAGTACTTC

size: NA
J: TRBJ1-5
V: TRBV5-1
D: TRBD1
CDR3: CASSPHPGGQSGNQPQHF
DNA: TGCGCCAGCAGCCCTCACCCCGGGGGACAGTCGGGCAATCAGCCCCAGCATTTT

size: NA
J: TRBJ2-7
V: TRBV27
D: NA
CDR3: CASSLSEGYEQYF
DNA: TGTGCCAGCAGTTTGTCTGAGGGTTATGAGCAGTACTTC

size: NA
J: TRBJ2-6
V: TRBV27
D: NA
CDR3: CASSLSWTGTPGDKNLSGANVLTF
DNA: TGTGCCAGCAGTTTATCGTGGACAGGAACTCCGGGGGACAAAAACCTGTCTGGGGCCAACGTCCTGACTTTC

size: few
J: TRBJ1-1
V: TRBV19
D: NA
CDR3: CASSDRDPELTEAFF
DNA: TGTGCCAGTAGTGACCGGGACCCCGAATTAACTGAAGCTTTCTTT

size: once
J: TRBJ2-1
V: TRBV9
D: TRBD2
CDR3: CASSVSGGAVDEQFF
DNA: TGTGCCAGCAGCGTAAGCGGGGGGGCCGTAGATGAGCAGTTCTTC

size: NA
J: TRBJ1-2
V: TRBV29-1
D: NA
CDR3: CSVPIVYGYTF
DNA: TGCAGCGTCCCGATTGTCTATGGCTACACCTTC

size: NA
J: TRBJ2-2
V: TRBV28
D: NA
CDR3: CASPTWTSGELFF
DNA: TGTGCCAGCCCGACTTGGACGTCCGGGGAGCTGTTTTTT

size: NA
J: TRBJ2-1
V: TRBV7-6
D: TRBD2
CDR3: CASSLDLAGVSSNEQFF
DNA: TGTGCCAGCAGCTTAGACTTGGCGGGGGTTTCCAGCAATGAGCAGTTCTTC

size: few
J: TRBJ2-5
V: TRBV13
D: NA
CDR3: CASSSGWETQYF
DNA: TGTGCCAGCAGCTCCGGGTGGGAGACCCAGTACTTC

size: many
J: TRBJ1-2
V: TRBV27
D: TRBD1
CDR3: CASSSKNTGTGNGYTF
DNA: TGTGCCAGCAGTTCGAAAAATACCGGGACAGGGAATGGCTACACCTTC

size: NA
J: TRBJ2-5
V: TRBV30
D: TRBD2
CDR3: CAWGLAGGSQETQYF
DNA: TGTGCCTGGGGACTAGCGGGGGGTTCCCAAGAGACCCAGTACTTC

size: NA
J: TRBJ2-3
V: TRBV30
D: TRBD2
CDR3: CAWSVRLLSGGITDTQYF
DNA: TGTGCCTGGAGTGTACGTCTTCTTAGCGGGGGGATCACAGATACGCAGTATTTT

size: few
J: TRBJ2-7
V: TRBV13
D: NA
CDR3: CASSFKAGQFYEQYF
DNA: TGTGCCAGCAGCTTCAAAGCCGGTCAGTTTTACGAGCAGTACTTC

size: NA
J: TRBJ2-7
V: TRBV9
D: NA
CDR3: CASSAGAAEQYF
DNA: TGTGCCAGCAGCGCCGGAGCGGCCGAGCAGTACTTC

size: few
J: TRBJ2-3
V: TRBV5-1
D: TRBD2
CDR3: CASSSIAGESDTQYF
DNA: TGCGCCAGCAGCTCCATAGCGGGGGAATCAGATACGCAGTATTTT

size: NA
J: TRBJ1-1
V: TRBV6-5
D: TRBD1
CDR3: CASLPTGGDGTEAFF
DNA: TGTGCCAGCCTACCTACAGGGGGCGATGGGACTGAAGCTTTCTTT

size: NA
J: TRBJ1-2
V: TRBV29-1
D: NA
CDR3: CSGKADNYGYTF
DNA: TGCAGCGGCAAGGCGGATAACTATGGCTACACCTTC

size: few
J: TRBJ1-1
V: TRBV4-3
D: NA
CDR3: CASSQGVNTEAFF
DNA: TGCGCCAGCAGCCAAGGGGTGAACACTGAAGCTTTCTTT

size: NA
J: TRBJ1-2
V: TRBV9
D: NA
CDR3: CASSVARHYRDLKDYGYTF
DNA: TGTGCCAGCAGCGTAGCGCGGCACTACCGAGACCTTAAAGACTATGGCTACACCTTC

size: NA
J: TRBJ1-2
V: TRBV13
D: NA
CDR3: CASSLGQGLGYTF
DNA: TGTGCCAGCAGCTTAGGCCAGGGACTGGGCTACACCTTC

size: few
J: TRBJ1-5
V: TRBV2
D: NA
CDR3: CASSFRSHQPQHF
DNA: TGTGCCAGCAGCTTCCGTAGTCATCAGCCCCAGCATTTT

size: once
J: TRBJ1-5
V: TRBV27
D: NA
CDR3: CASRPPGPNQPQHF
DNA: TGTGCCAGCAGACCCCCGGGCCCCAATCAGCCCCAGCATTTT

size: NA
J: TRBJ2-5
V: TRBV9
D: NA
CDR3: CASSVGGGQETQYF
DNA: TGTGCCAGCAGCGTAGGGGGAGGCCAAGAGACCCAGTACTTC

size: few
J: TRBJ2-3
V: TRBV2
D: NA
CDR3: CASKEGAGAVDTQYF
DNA: TGTGCCAGCAAGGAAGGGGCGGGGGCCGTAGATACGCAGTATTTT

size: few
J: TRBJ2-2
V: TRBV30
D: NA
CDR3: CAWSSSGNTGELFF
DNA: TGTGCCTGGAGTTCATCAGGGAACACCGGGGAGCTGTTTTTT

size: few
J: TRBJ2-3
V: TRBV10-3
D: NA
CDR3: CAISEGTDTQYF
DNA: TGTGCCATCAGTGAGGGGACAGATACGCAGTATTTT